The next 21 T cell receptor beta chains were all read from a single sample in a study of T-cell reconstitution after alpha-beta-depleted transplantation in children. A TCRbeta library incorporating unique molecular identifiers was prepared. TCRdb redid the calling of the PCR reads with MiXCR, one entry per CDR3 protein. Of about a million distinct CDR3 sequences listed, 25% to 35% are singletons. This specimen consisted of PBMCs, mostly from graft donor cells, obtained 360 days after TCRalphabeta/CD19-depleted stem cell transplant. The receptors were gathered from a boy under three years old who had a stem cell transplant for SCID, so the T cells may come from the graft donor.

This rearrangement joins TRBV11-2 to TRBJ2-5; D gene ambiguous. Germline V gene data show CDR1 as SGHAT and CDR2 as FQNNGV. V shed 1 base and J shed 5 bases, with 11 bases lying between them. The CDR3 is made up of 14 amino acids. The CDR3 DNA sequence: TGTGCCAGCAGCTTAGGGGCCCAAGTGGAGACCCAGTACTTC. Protein product: CASSLGAQVETQYF.

The chain has TRBV7-2 and TRBJ2-1, with a possible D match to TRBD2 (6 bases). V gave up 2 bases and J gave up 8 bases, with 16 bases separating them. Germline assignment: CDR1 SGHTA and CDR2 FQGNSA. CDR3 length: 15 amino acids. Here the CDR3 reads CASSLTGLTYDEQFF. The CDR3 coding sequence is TGTGCCAGCAGCTTAACCGGACTAACGTACGATGAGCAGTTCTTC.

This clonotype was counted a few times. J is TRBJ1-4 and V is TRBV3-1; D call uncertain. The length of the CDR3 is 18 residues. Trimming took off 1 base at V and 1 base at J, with 16 bases between the two ends. Per the germline V gene, CDR1 is LGHDT and CDR2 is YNNKEL (reference sequence). CDR3 amino acids: CASSQVPGLRKTNEKLFF. The CDR3 DNA reads as TGTGCCAGCAGCCAAGTACCTGGGCTGAGGAAAACTAATGAAAAACTGTTTTTT.

The genes are TRBV10-2 and TRBJ2-5; D is perhaps TRBD1 or TRBD2 (5 bases each). This CDR3 spans 16 amino acids. The V gene's germline CDR1 is WSHSY and CDR2 SAAADI. V lost 2 bases, J lost 7 bases, and 20 bases lay in between. Written as DNA, the CDR3 is TGCGCCAGCAGTGAGATGGGTCGGGGCCTCCGGGGGACCCAGTACTTC. Translated, it gives CASSEMGRGLRGTQYF.

V and J are TRBV28 and TRBJ1-5; D is perhaps TRBD1 (5 bases). The CDR3 is made up of 18 amino acids. Germline loops: CDR1 MDHEN, CDR2 SYDVKM. Trimming took 6 bases from V and 0 from J, leaving 21 bases between them. CDR3 sequence (DNA): TGTGCCAGCAGGCCCACAGGAAAGTCCCCCGGTAGCAATCAGCCCCAGCATTTT. This gives the protein CASRPTGKSPGSNQPQHF.

This chain joins TRBV12-3 or TRBV12-4 and TRBJ2-3; 7 bases map to TRBD2. J lost 8 bases, V lost 7 bases, and 12 bases had no gene match. The CDR3 consists of 14 residues. CDR3 bases: TGTGCCAGCATCCCCCGACTAGCCGTTGCTACGCAGTATTTT. Translating gives CASIPRLAVATQYF.

The rearrangement uses TRBV5-1 and TRBJ1-1, with TRBD1 matching over 9 bases. The germline V gene has CDR1 SGHRS and CDR2 YFSETQ. The CDR3 has 16 residues. The J segment lost 1 base and the V segment lost 4 bases, leaving 8 bases of the junction unmatched. The CDR3 loop is CASSGLQGARNTEAFF. The DNA for the CDR3 is TGCGCCAGCAGCGGTCTACAGGGGGCGCGGAACACTGAAGCTTTCTTT.

The chain is built from TRBV29-1 and TRBJ2-5, with D tentatively TRBD1 or TRBD2 (5 bases each). V was trimmed by 7 bases and J by 5 bases, leaving 17 bases between them. In germline, CDR1 is SQVTM, CDR2 ANQGSEA. The CDR3 is 13 amino acids. The CDR3, as DNA: TGCAGCGCTCGGGGCCGGTTCGTGGAGACCCAGTACTTC. Its protein product is CSARGRFVETQYF. The full variable domain, with the rest looked up from reference TRBV29-1 and TRBJ2-5, is SAVISQKPSRDICQRGTSLTIQCQVDSQVTMMFWYRQQPGQSLTLIATANQGSEATYESGFVIDKFPISRPNLTFSTLTVSNMSPEDSSIYLCSARGRFVETQYFGPGTRLLVL.

J is TRBJ1-5 and V is TRBV12-3 or TRBV12-4; D is possibly TRBD1 (5 bases). The V end lost 2 bases, the J end lost 7 bases, and 15 bases lay between the germline ends. This CDR3 is built from 15 residues. The CDR3 reads CASSLSGRARQPQHF. CDR3 DNA sequence: TGTGCCAGCAGTTTATCGGGCAGGGCGAGGCAGCCCCAGCATTTT.

This clonotype came up a few times. The V call is TRBV12-3 or TRBV12-4, the J call TRBJ1-2; D gene uncertain. Trimming left V 4 bases short and J 8 bases short, with 8 bases between. There are 11 residues in the CDR3. Here the CDR3 reads CASSSPEGYTF. For the CDR3, the DNA is TGTGCCAGCAGTTCCCCTGAGGGCTACACCTTC.

This clonotype was observed a few times. This CDR3 reads CASSLGTGVSYYEQYF. The CDR3, as DNA: TGTGCCAGCAGCTTGGGAACAGGAGTTTCCTACTACGAGCAGTACTTC. The chain recombines TRBV5-6 with TRBJ2-7; D might be TRBD1 (5 bases). The ends were cut back, 0 bases at V and 3 bases at J, with 16 bases in the middle. The CDR3 loop spans 16 amino acids. Germline V gene data show CDR1 as SGHDT and CDR2 as YYEEEE. Drawing the rest from reference TRBV5-6 and TRBJ2-7, the complete variable domain is DAGVTQSPTHLIKTRGQQVTLRCSPKSGHDTVSWYQQALGQGPQFIFQYYEEEERQRGNFPDRFSGHQFPNYSSELNVNALLLGDSALYLCASSLGTGVSYYEQYFGPGTRLTVT.

This clonotype was observed a handful of times. V usage is TRBV2 and J usage is TRBJ2-1; D not resolved. The CDR3 loop spans 13 amino acids. CDR1 is SNHLY and CDR2 is FYNNEI in the germline V gene. Deletions cut 3 bases from V and 9 bases from J, with 12 bases between. CDR3 amino acids: CASSEVPWGEQFF. The CDR3 bases are TGTGCCAGCAGTGAGGTTCCTTGGGGTGAGCAGTTCTTC.

A few counts support this clonotype. The chain is built from TRBV7-9 and TRBJ1-2; D unresolved. CDR3 length equals 13 residues. Per germline, CDR1 SEHNR and CDR2 FQNEAQ (reference sequence). V lost 4 bases, J lost 6 bases, and 12 bases lay in between. The CDR3 nucleotides read TGTGCCAGCAGCTCTACGGGAGTAGATGGCTACACCTTC. This translates into CASSSTGVDGYTF.

This clonotype was observed a handful of times. This chain uses TRBV12-3 or TRBV12-4 with TRBJ2-1, with 12 bases lining up with TRBD1. The junction had 15 bases not matched to a gene; V was cut back by 5 bases and J by 10 bases. The CDR3 has 17 amino acids. This chain's CDR3 is CASSPDRPGQGAIEQFF. The CDR3 nucleotides read TGTGCCAGCAGTCCCGACCGTCCGGGACAGGGGGCAATCGAGCAGTTCTTC.

This clonotype was found a few times. The chain couples TRBV5-1 to TRBJ2-2, with 7 bases identical to TRBD1. The CDR3 has 14 residues. The V gene end was trimmed by 4 bases and the J gene end by 6 bases; junction bases not matched to a gene: 6. Germline CDR1 and CDR2: SGHRS and YFSETQ. For the CDR3, the DNA is TGCGCCAGCAGCCAAGCGACAGGGCCCGGGGAGCTGTTTTTT. Translated: CASSQATGPGELFF.

This clonotype was counted only a few times. The V gene is TRBV6-2 or TRBV6-3, the J gene TRBJ2-3; 10 positions match TRBD2. This CDR3 is 16 amino acids long. V trimming: 6 bases; J trimming: 3 bases; junction bases outside the gene matches: 9. Looked up from germline, CDR1 is MNHEY and CDR2 is SVGEGT. The CDR3 DNA reads as TGTGCCAGCAGGTCCGCGAGCGGGGGGGCGACAGATACGCAGTATTTT. This translates into CASRSASGGATDTQYF.

J is TRBJ1-2 and V is TRBV5-1; 8 positions agree with TRBD1. The V gene end was trimmed by 4 bases and the J gene end by 2 bases; junction bases not matched to a gene: 16. The CDR3 is 18 residues long. Germline V lookup: CDR1 SGHRS, CDR2 YFSETQ. The CDR3 loop reads CASSLTSDRGPSNYGYTF. In nucleotides, the CDR3 is TGCGCCAGCAGCCTTACAAGCGACAGGGGACCCTCAAACTATGGCTACACCTTC. The full variable domain, with the rest looked up from reference TRBV5-1 and TRBJ1-2, is KAGVTQTPRYLIKTRGQQVTLSCSPISGHRSVSWYQQTPGQGLQFLFEYFSETQRNKGNFPGRFSGRQFSNSRSEMNVSTLELGDSALYLCASSLTSDRGPSNYGYTFGSGTRLTVV.

The chain uses TRBV5-1 and TRBJ1-2, with 9 bases matching TRBD1. With 6 bases clipped from V and 6 bases from J, the junction kept 9 bases outside the gene matches. This CDR3 is 14 amino acids long. The germline V gene has CDR1 SGHRS and CDR2 YFSETQ. CDR3 loop: CASKVTGGSDGYTF. The CDR3 coding sequence is TGCGCCAGCAAGGTGACAGGGGGATCGGATGGCTACACCTTC.

The rearrangement joins TRBV4-3 to TRBJ2-7; D is perhaps TRBD2 (6 bases). V was shortened by 0 bases and J by 7 bases, with 16 bases between the two germline ends. Germline V gene lookup returns CDR1 LGHNA and CDR2 YSLEER. This CDR3 has 15 residues. DNA of the CDR3: TGCGCCAGCAGCCAAGATCGAACTAGCTGGTATGAGCAGTACTTC. This translates into CASSQDRTSWYEQYF.

This chain connects TRBV15 to TRBJ1-3; D is unresolved. Germline assignment: CDR1 LNHNV and CDR2 YYDKDF (reference sequence). CDR3 length: 16 amino acids. Trimming removed 0 bases at V and 0 bases at J, with 9 bases between. CDR3 loop: CATSREGRSSGNTIYF. CDR3 nucleotides: TGTGCCACCAGCAGAGAAGGACGGAGCTCTGGAAACACCATATATTTT.

This clonotype was picked up a small number of times. The chain is built from TRBV5-1 and TRBJ2-5; 8 nucleotides line up with TRBD1. The CDR3 spans 15 residues. V lost 4 bases to trimming and J lost 5 bases; unmatched junction nucleotides: 10. The germline gives CDR1 SGHRS, CDR2 YFSETQ. In DNA form, the CDR3 reads TGCGCCAGCAGCCTAGGGACAGGCAAGGCGGAGACCCAGTACTTC. It yields the protein CASSLGTGKAETQYF.